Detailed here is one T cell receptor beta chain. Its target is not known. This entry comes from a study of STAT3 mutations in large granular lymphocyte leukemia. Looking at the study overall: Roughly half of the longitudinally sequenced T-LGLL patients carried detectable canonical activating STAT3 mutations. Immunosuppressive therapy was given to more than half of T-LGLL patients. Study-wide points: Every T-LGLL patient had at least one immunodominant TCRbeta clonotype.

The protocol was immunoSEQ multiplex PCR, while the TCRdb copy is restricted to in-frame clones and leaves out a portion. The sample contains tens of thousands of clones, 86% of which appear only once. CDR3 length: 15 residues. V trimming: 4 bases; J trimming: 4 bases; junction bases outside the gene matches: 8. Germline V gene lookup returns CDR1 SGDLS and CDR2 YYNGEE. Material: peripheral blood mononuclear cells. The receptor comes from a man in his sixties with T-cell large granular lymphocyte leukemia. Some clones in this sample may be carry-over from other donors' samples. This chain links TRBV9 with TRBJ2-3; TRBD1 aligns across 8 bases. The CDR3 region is CASSRGQGGADTQYF. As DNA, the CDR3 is TGTGCCAGCAGCCGCGGACAGGGTGGAGCAGATACGCAGTATTTT.